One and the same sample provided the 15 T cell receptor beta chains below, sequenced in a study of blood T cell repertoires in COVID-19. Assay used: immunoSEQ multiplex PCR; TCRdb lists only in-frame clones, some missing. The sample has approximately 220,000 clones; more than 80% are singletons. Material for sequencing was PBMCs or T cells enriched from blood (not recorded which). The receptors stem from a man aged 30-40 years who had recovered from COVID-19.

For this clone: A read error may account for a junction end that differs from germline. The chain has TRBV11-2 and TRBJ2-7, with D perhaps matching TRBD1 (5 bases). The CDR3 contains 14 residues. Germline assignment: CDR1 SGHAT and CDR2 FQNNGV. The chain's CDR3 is CASSLDSFSGASNF. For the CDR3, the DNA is TGTGCCAGCAGCTTAGATAGCTTTAGTGGGGCGTCGAACTTC. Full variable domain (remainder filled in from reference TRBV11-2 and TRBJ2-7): EAGVAQSPRYKIIEKRQSVAFWCNPISGHATLYWYQQILGQGPKLLIQFQNNGVVDDSQLPKDRFSAERLKGVDSTLKIQPAKLEDSAVYLCASSLDSFSGASNFGPGTRLTVT.

The DNA of the CDR3 is TGTGCCAGCAGTGACGACAGGGGCTATGGCTACACCTTC. This gives the protein CASSDDRGYGYTF. This chain uses TRBV6-2 or TRBV6-3 with TRBJ1-2; 8 bases line up with TRBD1. V lost 5 bases and J lost 4; bases outside the gene matches: 3. The CDR3 runs 13 residues. Looked up from germline, CDR1 is MNHEY and CDR2 is SVGEGT.

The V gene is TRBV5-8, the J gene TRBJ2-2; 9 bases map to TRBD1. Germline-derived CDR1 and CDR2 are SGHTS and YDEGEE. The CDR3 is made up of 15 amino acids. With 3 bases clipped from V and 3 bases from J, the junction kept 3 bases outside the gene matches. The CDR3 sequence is CASSYRDRDTGELFF. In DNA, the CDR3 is TGTGCCAGCAGCTACCGGGACAGGGACACCGGGGAGCTGTTTTTT.

The CDR3 spells CASSLRGETNTEAFF. CDR3 nucleotide sequence: TGTGCCAGCAGTTTAAGGGGCGAAACGAACACTGAAGCTTTCTTT. The chain employs TRBV27 and TRBJ1-1, with D tentatively TRBD1 (5 bases). Germline V gene lookup returns CDR1 MNHEY and CDR2 SMNVEV (reference sequence). The V end was cut by 2 bases, the J end by 1 base, with 11 bases between. CDR3 length equals 15 residues.

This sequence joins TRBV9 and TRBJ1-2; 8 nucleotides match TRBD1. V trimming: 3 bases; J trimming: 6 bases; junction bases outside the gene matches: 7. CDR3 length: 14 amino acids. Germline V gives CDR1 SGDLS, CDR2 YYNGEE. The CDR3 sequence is CASSARTGTDGYTF. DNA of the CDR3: TGTGCCAGCAGCGCACGGACAGGGACAGATGGCTACACCTTC.

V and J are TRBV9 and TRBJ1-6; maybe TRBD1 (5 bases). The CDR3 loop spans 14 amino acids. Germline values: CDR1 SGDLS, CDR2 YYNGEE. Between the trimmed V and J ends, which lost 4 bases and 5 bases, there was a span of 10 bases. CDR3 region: CASSQRQNNSPLHF. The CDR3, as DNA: TGTGCCAGCAGCCAAAGACAGAATAATTCACCCCTCCACTTT.

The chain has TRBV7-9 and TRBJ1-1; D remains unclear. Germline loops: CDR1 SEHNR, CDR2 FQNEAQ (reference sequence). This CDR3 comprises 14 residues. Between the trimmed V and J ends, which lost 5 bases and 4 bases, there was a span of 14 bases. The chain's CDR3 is CASSVTAQATEAFF. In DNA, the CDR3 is TGTGCCAGCAGCGTTACAGCCCAGGCCACTGAAGCTTTCTTT. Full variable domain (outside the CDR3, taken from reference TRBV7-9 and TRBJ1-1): DTGVSQNPRHKITKRGQNVTFRCDPISEHNRLYWYRQTLGQGPEFLTYFQNEAQLEKSRLLSDRFSAERPKGSFSTLEIQRTEQGDSAMYLCASSVTAQATEAFFGQGTRLTVV.

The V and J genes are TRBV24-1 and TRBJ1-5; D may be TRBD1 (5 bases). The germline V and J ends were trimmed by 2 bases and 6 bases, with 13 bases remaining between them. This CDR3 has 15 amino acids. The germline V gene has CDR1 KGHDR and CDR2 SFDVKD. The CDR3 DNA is TGTGCCACCAGTGATTCCGGGACCGGGGGTCAGCCCCAGCATTTT. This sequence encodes CATSDSGTGGQPQHF.

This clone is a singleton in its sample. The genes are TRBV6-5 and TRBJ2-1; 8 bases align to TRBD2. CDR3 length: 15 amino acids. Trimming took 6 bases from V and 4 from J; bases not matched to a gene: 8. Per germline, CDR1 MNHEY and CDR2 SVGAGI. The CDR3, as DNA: TGTGCCAGCAGCCTACTTACTAGCGGATACAATGAGCAGTTCTTC. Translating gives CASSLLTSGYNEQFF.

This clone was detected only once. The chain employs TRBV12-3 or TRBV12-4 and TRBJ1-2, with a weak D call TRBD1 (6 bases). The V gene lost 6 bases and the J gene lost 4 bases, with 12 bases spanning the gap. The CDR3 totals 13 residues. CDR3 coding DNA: TGTGCCAGCAGAGTGGGGGCGAGCTATGGCTACACCTTC. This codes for CASRVGASYGYTF.

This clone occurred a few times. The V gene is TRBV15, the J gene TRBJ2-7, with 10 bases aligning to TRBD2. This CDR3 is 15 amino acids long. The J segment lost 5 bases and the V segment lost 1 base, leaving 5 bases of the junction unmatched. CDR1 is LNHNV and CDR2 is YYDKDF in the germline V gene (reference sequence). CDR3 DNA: TGTGCCACCAGCAGAGGACGAGCGGGAGGGAACGAGCAGTACTTC. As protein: CATSRGRAGGNEQYF.

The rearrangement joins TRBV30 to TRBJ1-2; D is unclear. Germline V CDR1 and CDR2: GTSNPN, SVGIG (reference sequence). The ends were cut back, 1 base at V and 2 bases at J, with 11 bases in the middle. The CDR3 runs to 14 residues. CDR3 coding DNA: TGTGCCTGGAGTGCCACCTCAGGAAACTATGGCTACACCTTC. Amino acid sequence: CAWSATSGNYGYTF.

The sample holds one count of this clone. The CDR3 DNA reads TGCGCCAGCAGCGCGGAGGGCAGGCCCGATGGCTACACCTTC. This translates into CASSAEGRPDGYTF. V is TRBV5-1 and J is TRBJ1-2; D remains unclear. V gave up 4 bases and J gave up 6 bases, with 16 bases separating them. Germline lookup yields CDR1 SGHRS and CDR2 YFSETQ. The CDR3 consists of 14 residues.

The CDR3 DNA is TGTGCCAGCAGATACACAGGGGTCTCCAATCAGCCCCAGCATTTT. Amino acid sequence: CASRYTGVSNQPQHF. J is TRBJ1-5 and V is TRBV6-5; 7 bases match TRBD1. This CDR3 contains 15 residues. J was trimmed by 3 bases and V by 6 bases; bases with no gene match: 8. Germline V gene lookup returns CDR1 MNHEY and CDR2 SVGAGI.

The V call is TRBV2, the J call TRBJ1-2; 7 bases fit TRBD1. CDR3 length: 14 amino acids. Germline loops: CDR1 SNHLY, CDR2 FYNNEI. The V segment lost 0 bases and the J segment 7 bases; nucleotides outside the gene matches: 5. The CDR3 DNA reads TGTGCCAGCAGTGAAGCTGGGGCAGGGGGTGGCTACACCTTC. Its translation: CASSEAGAGGGYTF.